This is a list of T cell receptor beta chains from one sample in a study of blood T cell repertoires in COVID-19. Generated by immunoSEQ multiplex PCR, the TCRdb table keeps only in-frame clones and is missing some. The top ten clones hold 9% to 15% of a sample with about 81,000 clones, around 91% of them seen once. The sequenced sample consisted of peripheral blood. The receptor set was obtained from a man aged 65-85 years with active or convalescent COVID-19. CDR3s include the opening cysteine and the closing phenylalanine or tryptophan. The D gene is left open where the match is weak. Not every row has a clone size; where given, it reads once, few, many or a size class.

TRBJ2-1,TRBV5-4,-,-,CASSGGINNEQFF,TGTGCCAGCAGTGGCGGCATAAACAATGAGCAGTTCTTC
TRBJ1-3,TRBV29-1,TRBD1,-,CSGTGTGANTIYF,TGCAGCGGGACCGGGACAGGGGCAAACACCATATATTTT
TRBJ2-1,TRBV11-2,TRBD1,-,CASELWDSNEQFF,TGTGCCAGCGAACTTTGGGACAGCAATGAGCAGTTCTTC
TRBJ1-1,TRBV6-5,-,-,CASSRTENTEAFF,TGTGCCAGCAGTCGAACAGAGAACACTGAAGCTTTCTTT
TRBJ2-3,TRBV23-1,TRBD2,-,CASRGLAPGGDTQYF,TGCGCCAGCAGGGGACTAGCGCCGGGGGGAGATACGCAGTATTTT
TRBJ2-2,TRBV11-2,TRBD2,-,CASSFRLAGGTGELFF,TGTGCCAGCAGCTTTCGGCTAGCGGGGGGAACCGGGGAGCTGTTTTTT
TRBJ1-2,TRBV3-1/TRBV3-2,-,-,CASSQDGTMVTDGYTF,TGTGCCAGCAGCCAAGATGGGACTATGGTAACCGATGGCTACACCTTC
TRBJ2-2,TRBV18,-,-,CASSPLRAGNTGELFF,TGTGCCAGCTCACCGCTGAGGGCAGGGAACACCGGGGAGCTGTTTTTT
TRBJ1-1,TRBV18,TRBD1,-,CASSTGTGGTEAFF,TGTGCCAGCTCAACCGGGACAGGGGGCACTGAAGCTTTCTTT
TRBJ1-1,TRBV7-2,-,once,CASSMRGYEATEAFF,TGTGCCAGCAGTATGCGGGGGTATGAGGCCACTGAAGCTTTCTTT
TRBJ1-1,TRBV3-1/TRBV3-2,TRBD1,-,CAAKGTDTEAFF,TGTGCCGCTAAGGGGACAGACACTGAAGCTTTCTTT
TRBJ2-7,TRBV25-1,TRBD1,-,CASRAGQGYEQYF,TGTGCCAGCAGAGCCGGACAGGGTTACGAGCAGTACTTC
TRBJ1-1,TRBV9,TRBD1,-,CASNNPGGTEAFF,TGTGCCAGCAATAACCCAGGGGGCACTGAAGCTTTCTTT
TRBJ2-3,TRBV4-3,-,-,CASSQEMRGSEGTDTQYF,TGCGCCAGCAGCCAAGAAATGAGGGGGAGTGAGGGCACAGATACGCAGTATTTT
TRBJ1-1,TRBV30,TRBD1,-,CAWEGQGNTEAFF,TGTGCCTGGGAAGGACAGGGGAACACTGAAGCTTTCTTT
TRBJ1-2,TRBV3-1/TRBV3-2,-,-,CASSHPSKTGFLSGYTF,TGTGCCAGCAGCCATCCGTCTAAGACAGGCTTTTTAAGTGGCTACACCTTC
TRBJ1-2,TRBV19,TRBD1,-,CASSGQGGGGYTF,TGTGCCAGTAGCGGACAGGGGGGAGGTGGCTACACCTTC
TRBJ2-5,TRBV4-3,TRBD2,-,CASSGELAGGRTQYF,TGCGCCAGCAGCGGGGAACTAGCGGGGGGGCGGACCCAGTACTTC
TRBJ1-2,TRBV5-5,TRBD1,-,CASSYPDRAYGYTF,TGTGCCAGCAGCTACCCCGACAGGGCCTATGGCTACACCTTC
TRBJ2-7,TRBV3-1/TRBV3-2,TRBD1,-,CASRQDRGEQYF,TGTGCCAGCAGACAGGACAGGGGCGAGCAGTACTTC
TRBJ1-5,TRBV6-2/TRBV6-3,-,-,CASSYSSGGGAAQHF,TGTGCCAGCAGTTACTCGTCGGGGGGCGGGGCAGCCCAGCATTTT
TRBJ2-3,TRBV30,-,-,CAWSVFTGGDFTDTQYF,TGTGCCTGGAGTGTATTTACGGGGGGCGATTTCACAGATACGCAGTATTTT
TRBJ1-1,TRBV9,-,-,CASSVLGRVSTEAFF,TGTGCCAGCAGCGTTCTGGGCAGGGTGAGCACTGAAGCTTTCTTT
TRBJ1-2,TRBV12-3/TRBV12-4,-,-,CASRGGVNYGYTF,TGTGCCAGCAGGGGAGGTGTCAACTATGGCTACACCTTC
TRBJ1-5,TRBV6-5,-,-,CASRDGMRSNQPQHF,TGTGCCAGCAGGGACGGGATGAGAAGCAATCAGCCCCAGCATTTT
TRBJ2-3,TRBV5-5,TRBD2,-,CASSATSGGGSDTQYF,TGTGCCAGCAGCGCCACTAGCGGGGGGGGATCAGATACGCAGTATTTT
TRBJ2-7,TRBV6-6,-,-,CASSAIEGGEQYF,TGTGCCAGCAGTGCCATAGAAGGGGGCGAGCAGTACTTC
TRBJ1-3,TRBV30,-,few,CAWRGGSRGNTIYF,TGTGCCTGGAGAGGGGGATCGAGGGGGAACACCATATATTTT
TRBJ2-7,TRBV11-2,-,-,CASSRFSGVRSYEQYF,TGTGCCAGCAGCCGGTTTTCGGGAGTTCGCTCCTACGAGCAGTACTTC
TRBJ1-2,TRBV25-1,-,-,CASSPTMGRGYTF,TGTGCCAGCAGCCCGACGATGGGCAGGGGCTACACCTTC
TRBJ2-3,TRBV7-9,-,-,CASSLALGDTQYF,TGTGCCAGCAGCTTAGCGCTCGGAGATACGCAGTATTTT
TRBJ1-4,TRBV13,-,-,CASSLGGGLSTNEKLFF,TGTGCCAGCAGCTTAGGCGGTGGGCTGTCAACGAATGAAAAACTGTTTTTT
TRBJ2-2,TRBV27,-,-,CASSLFRGAGTGELFF,TGTGCCAGCAGTTTATTTCGGGGGGCTGGCACCGGGGAGCTGTTTTTT
TRBJ2-5,TRBV9,-,-,CASAEGPGMGETQYF,TGTGCCAGCGCGGAGGGCCCAGGTATGGGAGAGACCCAGTACTTC
TRBJ1-1,TRBV3-1/TRBV3-2,TRBD1,once,CASSWRQGDTEAFF,TGTGCCAGCAGCTGGAGACAGGGGGACACTGAAGCTTTCTTT
TRBJ1-2,TRBV10-2,TRBD1,-,CASSESKATGVGYTF,TGCGCCAGCAGTGAGTCGAAGGCAACAGGGGTGGGCTACACCTTC
TRBJ2-3,TRBV6-6,-,-,CASSYWRRVTDTQYF,TGTGCCAGCAGTTACTGGAGACGGGTCACAGATACGCAGTATTTT
TRBJ2-7,TRBV20-1,-,-,CSAFRGDEQYF,TGCAGTGCCTTCAGGGGCGATGAGCAGTACTTC
TRBJ1-2,TRBV11-2,TRBD1,once,CASSRDRGDGYTF,TGTGCCAGCAGCAGGGACAGGGGAGATGGCTACACCTTC
TRBJ2-7,TRBV12-3/TRBV12-4,-,-,CASSLSGVYEQYF,TGTGCCAGCAGTTTATCGGGGGTCTACGAGCAGTACTTC
TRBJ1-1,TRBV6-5,-,-,CASSYSYGQMTEAFF,TGTGCCAGCAGTTACTCGTATGGGCAGATGACTGAAGCTTTCTTT
TRBJ2-3,TRBV6-5,TRBD1,-,CASRTGTGRYGTQYF,TGTGCCAGCAGAACCGGGACAGGGCGTTATGGTACGCAGTATTTT
TRBJ1-6,TRBV11-2,TRBD1,-,CASSLGGHRGVWNSPLHF,TGTGCCAGCAGCCTCGGTGGGCACAGGGGGGTTTGGAATTCACCCCTCCACTTT
TRBJ2-3,TRBV5-5,-,-,CASSLAQGDSTDTQYF,TGTGCCAGCAGCTTGGCCCAGGGCGATAGCACAGATACGCAGTATTTT
TRBJ2-3,TRBV7-3,-,-,CASSLNPGSDTQYF,TGTGCCAGCAGCTTAAATCCGGGGTCAGATACGCAGTATTTT
TRBJ1-2,TRBV5-6,-,-,CASSFEQGNYGYTF,TGTGCCAGCAGCTTTGAACAGGGAAACTATGGCTACACCTTC
TRBJ1-1,TRBV3-1/TRBV3-2,-,-,CASSQQGVNTEAFF,TGTGCCAGCAGTCAACAGGGTGTGAACACTGAAGCTTTCTTT
TRBJ2-1,TRBV7-9,-,-,CASSLARGVGYNEQFF,TGTGCCAGCAGCTTAGCTCGCGGGGTCGGTTACAATGAGCAGTTCTTC
TRBJ2-1,TRBV23-1,-,-,CASSLTRNRQNVEQFF,TGCGCCAGCAGTCTCACAAGGAACAGGCAAAACGTTGAGCAGTTCTTC
TRBJ2-3,TRBV5-1,-,-,CASSLLVSGTSTDTQYF,TGCGCCAGCAGCCTCCTGGTTAGCGGCACTAGCACAGATACGCAGTATTTT
TRBJ1-2,TRBV4-2,-,once,CASSRRGDYGYTF,TGTGCCAGCAGCCGGAGGGGAGACTATGGCTACACCTTC
TRBJ2-7,TRBV12-3/TRBV12-4,-,-,CASSSSSYEQYF,TGTGCCAGCAGTTCCAGCTCCTACGAGCAGTACTTC